The present T cell receptor beta chain was sequenced within a study of tumor-infiltrating lymphocytes in primary liver carcinoma. On this clonotype: A read error may account for a junction end that differs from germline.

From germline, CDR1 is SGHAT and CDR2 FQNNGV. The CDR3 covers 17 residues. The study extracted blood RNA from unsorted whole blood and also extracted germline DNA. Four milliliters of peripheral blood were collected before surgery. TCR beta cDNA was made from 400 to 500 ng total RNA with a constant-region primer. Construction of TCR beta libraries relied on three successive nested multiplex PCR rounds employing slightly modified ARM-PCR. TRBV1-TRBV30 forward primers paired with a C-beta reverse primer were used in the first two PCR rounds, which ran 9 to 10 cycles each. From the multiplex PCR reads, TCRdb called clonotypes with MiXCR, one entry per CDR3 protein. Altogether fewer than 400,000 distinct CDR3 sequences are present, nearly 60% being singletons, with the ten largest covering about 15%.

The J gene is TRBJ2-1, the V gene TRBV11-2; possibly TRBD2 for D (6 bases). The sample consisted of peripheral blood. This receptor was identified in a woman in her 30s with primary liver carcinoma and hepatitis B virus infection. CDR3 coding DNA: TGTGCCAGCAGCTTAGATGTTCGAAGCGGGCCCCCGGCTGAGAAGTCCTTC. Translated, it gives CASSLDVRSGPPAEKSF.